Listed here are 32 T cell receptor beta chains from one sample, sequenced in a study of T cells after yellow fever vaccination. TCRdb reanalysed the 5' RACE reads using MiXCR and keeps one entry per CDR3 protein. Among some 340,000 distinct CDR3 sequences listed, approximately 4% were seen once. The sequenced sample was PBMCs, obtained 5 days after the yellow fever booster vaccination. These receptors all stem from a man aged 18 to 35 who received the YFV17D yellow fever vaccine.

The J gene is TRBJ2-1, the V gene TRBV5-1, with TRBD1 matching 9 bases. Germline V gene lookup returns CDR1 SGHRS and CDR2 YFSETQ. The CDR3 covers 14 residues. The V and J ends lost 4 bases and 8 bases, in that order; junction bases with no gene match: 7. For the CDR3, the DNA is TGCGCCAGCAGCGGTGGGACAGGGTGGCATGAGCAGTTCTTC. It translates to CASSGGTGWHEQFF.

The chain couples TRBV5-1 to TRBJ2-2, with 10 nucleotides matching TRBD2. There are 16 residues in the CDR3. Germline V gene sequence: CDR1 SGHRS, CDR2 YFSETQ. The trim removed 7 bases at V and 0 bases at J, leaving 6 bases unmatched. Here the CDR3 DNA reads TGCGCCAGCTGGGTCGGACTAGCGGCGAACACCGGGGAGCTGTTTTTT. Protein sequence: CASWVGLAANTGELFF.

The chain uses TRBV4-2 and TRBJ1-2; perhaps TRBD1 as D (5 bases). The V gene's germline CDR1 is LGHNA and CDR2 YNFKEQ. CDR3 length: 15 residues. The V gene lost 0 bases and the J gene lost 3 bases, with 11 bases spanning the gap. The CDR3 spells CASSQEHTGDYGYTF. CDR3 bases: TGTGCCAGCAGCCAAGAGCACACAGGAGACTATGGCTACACCTTC.

The sample holds a few counts of this clonotype. The chain carries TRBV11-2 and TRBJ2-5, with TRBD1 identical over 7 bases. CDR3 length: 14 residues. Germline V lookup: CDR1 SGHAT, CDR2 FQNNGV. Trimming removed 1 base from V and 7 bases from J; junction bases left unmatched: 6. The CDR3, as DNA: TGTGCCAGCAGCTTAGGGGACAGCCATGGGACCCAGTACTTC. It encodes CASSLGDSHGTQYF.

The chain recombines TRBV24-1 with TRBJ2-1; 8 nucleotides match TRBD2. After removal of 1 base from V and 10 bases from J, the junction contained 11 bases not matched to a gene. Per the germline V gene, CDR1 is KGHDR and CDR2 is SFDVKD. CDR3 size: 16 residues. CDR3 DNA sequence: TGTGCCACCAGTGATTTAGAGCGGGGGCATGGGAGGGAGCAGTTCTTC. Residues: CATSDLERGHGREQFF.

This clonotype has just a few counts. This rearrangement joins TRBV27 to TRBJ2-2; the D call may be TRBD1 or TRBD2 (5 bases each). The ends were cut back, 8 bases at V and 4 bases at J, with 17 bases in the middle. The CDR3 covers 15 residues. Germline V CDR1 and CDR2: MNHEY, SMNVEV (reference sequence). CDR3: CASRNRDGATGELFF. CDR3 bases: TGTGCCAGCCGTAACCGGGACGGAGCCACCGGGGAGCTGTTTTTT.

There are many counts of this clonotype. The V call is TRBV10-3, the J call TRBJ1-3; TRBD1 matches at 7 bases. This CDR3 comprises 18 residues. Germline lookup yields CDR1 ENHRY and CDR2 SYGVKD. With V trimmed by 0 bases and J by 4 bases, 12 bases remained unmatched. CDR3 in amino acids: CAISESTLFGTVGNTIYF. DNA for the CDR3: TGTGCCATCAGTGAGTCGACACTTTTTGGGACAGTAGGAAACACCATATATTTT.

This clonotype has a handful of counts. The V and J genes are TRBV20-1 and TRBJ2-7; TRBD1 agrees at 8 bases. CDR3 size: 14 residues. J was trimmed by 1 base and V by 2 bases; bases with no gene match: 4. Germline CDR1 DFQATT, CDR2 SNEGSKA (reference sequence). The CDR3 nucleotides read TGCAGTGCTAGACAGGGGGCTTTGTCCTACGAGCAGTACGTC. Translating gives CSARQGALSYEQYV.

This clonotype has a count of ten or more. The V call is TRBV19, the J call TRBJ2-1; 10 bases map to TRBD2. CDR1 and CDR2 from the germline V gene are LNHDA and SQIVND (reference sequence). The CDR3 loop spans 16 amino acids. The junction had 9 bases not matched to a gene; V was cut back by 9 bases and J by 1 base. This CDR3 is CASAPLSGGSYNEQFF. The CDR3 bases are TGTGCCAGCGCACCTCTTAGCGGGGGGTCCTACAATGAGCAGTTCTTC.

This clonotype was seen more than once but under ten times. The chain is built from TRBV15 and TRBJ1-5; D remains unclear. Germline lookup yields CDR1 LNHNV and CDR2 YYDKDF (reference sequence). Between the trimmed V and J ends, which lost 0 bases and 7 bases, there was a span of 7 bases. The CDR3 is made up of 13 amino acids. CDR3 residues: CATSREEEQPQHF. CDR3 nucleotide sequence: TGTGCCACCAGCAGAGAAGAGGAACAGCCCCAGCATTTT.

Many counts were recorded for this clonotype. V and J are TRBV30 and TRBJ2-2; no clear D. Per the germline V gene, CDR1 is GTSNPN and CDR2 is SVGIG (reference sequence). Trimming took off 1 base at V and 6 bases at J, with 12 bases between the two ends. The CDR3 extends over 14 amino acids. The CDR3 loop reads CAWSAAPESGELFF. The CDR3 DNA sequence: TGTGCCTGGAGTGCGGCTCCGGAGTCCGGGGAGCTGTTTTTT. The full variable domain, with the rest looked up from reference TRBV30 and TRBJ2-2, is SQTIHQWPATLVQPVGSPLSLECTVEGTSNPNLYWYRQAAGRGLQLLFYSVGIGQISSEVPQNLSASRPQDRQFILSSKKLLLSDSGFYLCAWSAAPESGELFFGEGSRLTVL.

This clonotype showed up many times. The CDR3 region is CSAIGGGHDTQYF. The CDR3 region has the DNA TGCAGTGCTATCGGCGGGGGCCACGATACGCAGTATTTT. The chain is built from TRBV20-1 and TRBJ2-3, with D maybe TRBD2 (7 bases). V lost 4 bases and J 6 bases, leaving 14 bases between the germline ends. This CDR3 is built from 13 residues. The V gene's germline CDR1 is DFQATT and CDR2 SNEGSKA (reference sequence).

This clonotype was observed a few times. The rearrangement uses TRBV20-1 and TRBJ2-3; TRBD1 might be the D (6 bases). Germline V gene sequence: CDR1 DFQATT, CDR2 SNEGSKA (reference sequence). This CDR3 has 16 amino acids. V shed 2 bases and J shed 0 bases, with 15 bases lying between them. The CDR3 sequence: CSARRLGAASTDTQYF. The CDR3 DNA reads as TGCAGTGCTAGACGTCTGGGGGCAGCCAGCACAGATACGCAGTATTTT.

The chain combines TRBV12-3 or TRBV12-4 with TRBJ1-1; D not certain. This CDR3 comprises 14 residues. The V gene lost 7 bases and the J gene lost 0 bases, with 12 bases spanning the gap. CDR3 region: CASTWSGVNTEAFF. CDR3 DNA sequence: TGTGCCAGCACCTGGAGCGGAGTGAACACTGAAGCTTTCTTT.

The chain joins TRBV12-3 or TRBV12-4 to TRBJ2-1, with D unresolved. With 3 bases removed from V and 9 bases from J, the gap between germline ends came to 9 bases. The CDR3 totals 12 residues. This chain's CDR3 is CASSFMISEQFF. CDR3 DNA sequence: TGTGCCAGCAGTTTCATGATAAGTGAGCAGTTCTTC.

In its sample, this clonotype was seen many times. The chain employs TRBV3-1 and TRBJ2-2; unclear D gene. Germline values: CDR1 LGHDT, CDR2 YNNKEL (reference sequence). The CDR3 consists of 14 residues. V was cut by 3 bases and J by 0 bases, with 5 bases left in between. CDR3 in amino acids: CASSQAANTGELFF. CDR3 coding DNA: TGTGCCAGCAGCCAGGCCGCGAACACCGGGGAGCTGTTTTTT. Supplemented by reference TRBV3-1 and TRBJ2-2, the full variable domain reads DTAVSQTPKYLVTQMGNDKSIKCEQNLGHDTMYWYKQDSKKFLKIMFSYNNKELIINETVPNRFSPKSPDKAHLNLHINSLELGDSAVYFCASSQAANTGELFFGEGSRLTVL.

As concerns this clonotype: A read error may produce the germline difference seen at one junction end. The chain is built from TRBV7-2 and TRBJ2-4, with 7 nucleotides matching TRBD1. This CDR3 spans 15 amino acids. Germline V gives CDR1 SGHTA, CDR2 FQGNSA. Here the CDR3 DNA reads TGTCCCAGCAGCCGAGCGGCGCAGGGGGAAAACATTCAGTACTTC. This encodes CPSSRAAQGENIQYF.

This clonotype was detected only a few times. This chain links TRBV12-3 or TRBV12-4 with TRBJ2-3; maybe TRBD2 (5 bases). The length of the CDR3 is 13 residues. The V gene lost 7 bases and the J gene lost 6 bases, with 14 bases spanning the gap. CDR3 coding DNA: TGTGCCAGCACCCCCCACGGAGGTGATACGCAGTATTTT. It yields the protein CASTPHGGDTQYF.

This clonotype was seen ten or more times. CDR3 DNA: TGTGCCAGCAGAACCATAGGACGGTACTCCTACGAGCAGTACTTC. Translated: CASRTIGRYSYEQYF. This chain uses TRBV6-5 with TRBJ2-7; no firm D call. V was trimmed by 6 bases and J by 0 bases, leaving 15 bases between them. The V gene's germline CDR1 is MNHEY and CDR2 SVGAGI. The CDR3 spans 15 residues.

The V gene is TRBV20-1, the J gene TRBJ1-4; perhaps TRBD1 as D (5 bases). Germline CDR1 reads DFQATT; CDR2 reads SNEGSKA (reference sequence). V lost 3 bases and J 8 bases, leaving 19 bases between the germline ends. The CDR3 has 15 amino acids. The CDR3, as DNA: TGCAGTGCTAGCCCCCGGGACCGGGAGGGGGAAAAACTGTTTTTT. Translating gives CSASPRDREGEKLFF.

CDR3 sequence reads: CASSGGTVANYGYTF. CDR3 nucleotide sequence: TGCGCCAGCAGTGGGGGGACAGTAGCTAACTATGGCTACACCTTC. The rearrangement links TRBV10-2 to TRBJ1-2; 7 bases are shared with TRBD1. This CDR3 comprises 15 residues. Per germline, CDR1 WSHSY and CDR2 SAAADI. Trimming cost V 4 bases and J 0 bases; bases outside gene matches: 5.

This clonotype was observed a few times. The genes are TRBV7-2 and TRBJ2-5, with 9 nucleotides matching TRBD1. Germline-derived CDR1 and CDR2 are SGHTA and FQGNSA. The CDR3 extends over 15 amino acids. The trim removed 1 base at V and 5 bases at J, leaving 5 bases unmatched. CDR3 DNA sequence: TGTGCCAGCAGCTTAGGAGGGGGGACAGGGGAGACCCAGTACTTC. Translated, it gives CASSLGGGTGETQYF.

This clonotype came up a few times. The chain carries TRBV19 and TRBJ2-4; TRBD2 matches at 8 bases. The CDR3 sequence is 15 residues long. The V gene end was trimmed by 7 bases and the J gene end by 1 base; junction bases not matched to a gene: 6. From germline, CDR1 is LNHDA and CDR2 SQIVND (reference sequence). This chain's CDR3 is CASTRGGLAKNIQYF. In nucleotides, the CDR3 is TGTGCCAGTACCCGGGGGGGTCTGGCCAAAAACATTCAGTACTTC.

This clonotype turned up a few times. This sequence joins TRBV4-2 and TRBJ2-3; 8 nucleotides align to TRBD1. V shed 0 bases and J 4 bases; nucleotides not matched to a gene: 6. The CDR3 sequence is 16 residues long. The germline V gene has CDR1 LGHNA and CDR2 YNFKEQ. CDR3 residues: CASSQDGRGLADTQYF. CDR3 nucleotides: TGTGCCAGCAGCCAAGACGGCAGGGGGCTGGCAGATACGCAGTATTTT.

In this sample, this clonotype turned up a few times. J is TRBJ2-2 and V is TRBV12-3 or TRBV12-4; 9 nucleotides agree with TRBD2. This CDR3 comprises 15 residues. V was pared by 5 bases and J by 4 bases, with 5 bases of the junction left unmatched. The CDR3 spells CASSHTSGSTGELFF. The CDR3 DNA reads TGTGCCAGCAGTCATACTAGCGGGTCCACCGGGGAGCTGTTTTTT.

The chain joins TRBV29-1 to TRBJ2-5; 9 bases align to TRBD1. CDR3 length equals 15 residues. Trimming cost V 4 bases and J 5 bases; bases outside gene matches: 11. Per the germline V gene, CDR1 is SQVTM and CDR2 is ANQGSEA. The chain's CDR3 is CSVVGSGQGRETQYF. For the CDR3, the DNA is TGCAGCGTTGTAGGGTCCGGACAGGGGAGGGAGACCCAGTACTTC.

This clonotype was detected ten times or more. V usage is TRBV9 and J usage is TRBJ1-6, with D unresolved. V was shortened by 4 bases and J by 10 bases, with 12 bases between the two germline ends. Germline V CDR1 and CDR2: SGDLS, YYNGEE. The CDR3 sequence is 13 residues long. DNA for the CDR3: TGTGCCAGCAGCTACGGTATCAGGTCACCCCTCCACTTT. It is translated as CASSYGIRSPLHF.

The CDR3 nucleotides are TGTGCCAGCGGGTATACGGGTGGCACTGAAGCTTTCTTT. Translated: CASGYTGGTEAFF. V gene TRBV12-3 or TRBV12-4 combines with J gene TRBJ1-1, with no clear D. This CDR3 comprises 13 residues. Trimming shortened V by 8 bases and J by 4 bases, and 14 bases separated the two germline ends.

The chain links TRBV6-2 or TRBV6-3 to TRBJ2-1, with TRBD2 identical over 8 bases. The germline V gene has CDR1 MNHEY and CDR2 SVGEGT. J lost 4 bases, V lost 8 bases, and 7 bases had no gene match. This CDR3 spans 14 amino acids. The CDR3 loop is CASGISGAYNEQFF. CDR3 sequence (DNA): TGTGCCAGCGGAATTAGCGGGGCTTACAATGAGCAGTTCTTC.

The chain employs TRBV18 and TRBJ1-5, with a weak D call TRBD1 (5 bases). Trimming removed 6 bases from V and 1 base from J, with 10 bases in between. The CDR3 runs 14 residues. The V gene's germline CDR1 is KGHSH and CDR2 LQKENI. CDR3 sequence (DNA): TGTGCCAGCTCTTGGCAGGGCAGCAATCAGCCCCAGCATTTT. It codes for CASSWQGSNQPQHF.

In its sample, this clonotype was seen a few times. V and J are TRBV12-3 or TRBV12-4 and TRBJ2-2, with TRBD1 identical over 9 bases. The V gene end was trimmed by 6 bases and the J gene end by 5 bases; junction bases not matched to a gene: 10. The CDR3 has 16 amino acids. The CDR3 DNA follows: TGTGCCAGCAGACTCCCCGGGACAGGGAGGACCGGGGAGCTGTTTTTT. It encodes CASRLPGTGRTGELFF.

This rearrangement joins TRBV2 to TRBJ2-7; 7 bases are shared with TRBD2. This CDR3 is 12 amino acids long. Germline V gene sequence: CDR1 SNHLY, CDR2 FYNNEI. The V and J ends lost 6 bases and 2 bases, in that order; junction bases with no gene match: 1. CDR3 loop: CASRGGTYEQYV. As DNA, the CDR3 is TGTGCCAGCAGGGGGGGGACCTACGAGCAGTACGTC.